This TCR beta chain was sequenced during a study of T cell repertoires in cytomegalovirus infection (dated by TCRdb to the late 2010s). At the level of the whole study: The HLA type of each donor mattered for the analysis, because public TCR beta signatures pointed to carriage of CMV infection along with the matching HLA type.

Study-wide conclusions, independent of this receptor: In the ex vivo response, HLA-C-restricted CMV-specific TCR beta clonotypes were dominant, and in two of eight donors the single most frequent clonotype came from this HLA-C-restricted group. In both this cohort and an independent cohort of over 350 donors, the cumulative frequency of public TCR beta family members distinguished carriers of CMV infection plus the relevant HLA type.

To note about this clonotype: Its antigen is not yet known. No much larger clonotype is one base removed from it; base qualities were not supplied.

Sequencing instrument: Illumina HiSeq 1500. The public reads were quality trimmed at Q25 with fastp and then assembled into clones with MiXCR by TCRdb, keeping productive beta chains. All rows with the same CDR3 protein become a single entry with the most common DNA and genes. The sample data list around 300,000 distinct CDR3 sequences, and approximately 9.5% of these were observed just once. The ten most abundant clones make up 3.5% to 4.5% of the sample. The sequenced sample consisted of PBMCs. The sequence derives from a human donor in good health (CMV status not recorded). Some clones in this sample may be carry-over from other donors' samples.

The nucleotide sequence reads as follows: TGCGCCAGCAGCCAAGACCCAGCCAGGGCTGATTCACCCCTCCACTTT. Protein translation: CASSQDPARADSPLHF. The rearrangement combines TRBV4-3 with TRBJ1-6; TRBD1 is perhaps the D gene, given 5 matching bases. V loses 0 bases, J loses 8 bases, and the germline ends lie 14 bases apart. CDR1 and CDR2 are read off the germline V gene as LGHNA and YSLEER. The CDR3 covers 16 residues, taking in both the cysteine and the phenylalanine. This entry keeps only the CDR3 DNA: 48 bases, framed from base 1.